The 10 T cell receptor beta chains given below trace back to one sample, sequenced in a study of monozygotic twins with inflammatory bowel disease. TCRdb re-called the 5' RACE reads; one entry per CDR3 protein, DNA not given. The listing contains 300,000 to 400,000 distinct CDR3 sequences. Specimen: blood. All receptors come from a human donor with ulcerative colitis or Crohn's disease, or a healthy co-twin of an affected twin (not recorded which).

V and J are TRBV3-1 and TRBJ2-1; TCRdb names TRBD1, which stays unverified in the absence of DNA. Germline V gene sequence: CDR1 LGHDT, CDR2 YNNKEL (reference sequence). CDR3 length equals 16 residues. The CDR3 spells CASSPHGPGGNNEQFF.

The V and J genes are TRBV7-9 and TRBJ1-6; TCRdb's D call of TRBD1 is untestable without DNA. The CDR3 totals 17 residues. From germline, CDR1 is SEHNR and CDR2 FQNEAQ (reference sequence). The chain's CDR3 is CASSKTGGFILGSPLHF.

This chain connects TRBV6-1 to TRBJ2-1; TCRdb indicates TRBD1, and absent DNA this call remains unverified. The germline V gene has CDR1 MNHNS and CDR2 SASEGT. The CDR3 is made up of 16 amino acids. The CDR3: CASSGQARGVRDEQFF.

The CDR3 is CASSLENSGLRVQETQYF. The rearrangement links TRBV5-1 to TRBJ2-5; TCRdb outputs TRBD2, but without DNA this stays unchecked. This CDR3 is 18 amino acids long. Germline V CDR1 and CDR2: SGHRS, YFSETQ.

The gene calls are TRBV28 and TRBJ1-5. The CDR3 is 12 amino acids. Per the germline V gene, CDR1 is MDHEN and CDR2 is SYDVKM. CDR3 protein: CASSLMNQPQHF.

The chain has TRBV24-1 and TRBJ2-3; TCRdb's assignment of TRBD2 cannot be checked, as there is no DNA. CDR1 KGHDR and CDR2 SFDVKD come from the germline V gene. This CDR3 is built from 17 residues. CDR3: CATSDLRRGFSTDTQYF.

The chain has TRBV24-1 and TRBJ2-2; TCRdb calls TRBD1, which cannot be checked without DNA. Germline values: CDR1 KGHDR, CDR2 SFDVKD. The CDR3 runs to 15 residues. The CDR3 is CATSAGTGGFGELFF.

V is TRBV7-3 and J is TRBJ2-3. CDR3 size: 14 residues. Germline CDR1 SGHTA, CDR2 FQGTGA. The CDR3 sequence is CASSSDGFTDTQYF. Together with reference TRBV7-3 and TRBJ2-3, the CDR3 gives the full variable domain: GAGVSQTPSNKVTEKGKYVELRCDPISGHTALYWYRQSLGQGPEFLIYFQGTGAADDSGLPNDRFFAVRPEGSVSTLKIQRTERGDSAVYLCASSSDGFTDTQYFGPGTRLTVL.

The chain carries TRBV10-3 and TRBJ1-5; TCRdb picks TRBD1, but there is no DNA to check that call. Germline lookup yields CDR1 ENHRY and CDR2 SYGVKD. The CDR3 is 14 residues long. The CDR3 region is CAIAQGLGNQPQHF.

V is TRBV4-3 and J is TRBJ2-3; TCRdb's D call of TRBD2 is untestable without DNA. The CDR3 has 16 residues. Germline V lookup: CDR1 LGHNA, CDR2 YSLEER. CDR3 in amino acids: CASGLIGGGGSNTQYF.